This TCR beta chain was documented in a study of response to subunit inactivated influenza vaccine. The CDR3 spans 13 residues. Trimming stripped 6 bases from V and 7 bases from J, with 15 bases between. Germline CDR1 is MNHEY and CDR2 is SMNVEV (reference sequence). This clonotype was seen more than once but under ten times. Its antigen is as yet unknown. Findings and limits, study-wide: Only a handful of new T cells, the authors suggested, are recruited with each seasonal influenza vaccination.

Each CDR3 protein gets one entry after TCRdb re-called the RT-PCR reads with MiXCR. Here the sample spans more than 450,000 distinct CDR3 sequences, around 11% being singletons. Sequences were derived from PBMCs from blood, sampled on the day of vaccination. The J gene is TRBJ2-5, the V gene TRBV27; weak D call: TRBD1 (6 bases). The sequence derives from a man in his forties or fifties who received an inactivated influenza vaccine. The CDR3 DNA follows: TGTGCCAGCAGAAAAACAGGGTCGGTGACCCAGTACTTC. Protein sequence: CASRKTGSVTQYF.